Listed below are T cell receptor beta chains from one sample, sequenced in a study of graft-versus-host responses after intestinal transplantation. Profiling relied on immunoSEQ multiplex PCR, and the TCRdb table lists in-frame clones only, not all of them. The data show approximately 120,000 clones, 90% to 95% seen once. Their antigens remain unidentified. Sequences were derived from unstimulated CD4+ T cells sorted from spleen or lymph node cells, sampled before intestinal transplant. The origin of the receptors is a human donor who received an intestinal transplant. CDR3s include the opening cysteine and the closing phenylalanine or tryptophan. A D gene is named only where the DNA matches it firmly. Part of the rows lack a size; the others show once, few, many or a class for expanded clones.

cdr3_nt: TGTGCCAGCAGCCCGGCCGGGACATCGGATACGCAGTATTTT
cdr3_aa: CASSPAGTSDTQYF
clone_size: NA
v_call: TRBV11-3
d_call: NA
j_call: TRBJ2-3

cdr3_nt: TGTGCCAGCAGTTCGTCGGGGAACACTGAAGCTTTCTTT
cdr3_aa: CASSSSGNTEAFF
clone_size: once
v_call: TRBV28
d_call: NA
j_call: TRBJ1-1

cdr3_nt: TGTGCCAGCAGTTACGTTGGACGATTAGTCCCCAATGAGCAGTTCTTC
cdr3_aa: CASSYVGRLVPNEQFF
clone_size: NA
v_call: TRBV6-5
d_call: NA
j_call: TRBJ2-1

cdr3_nt: TGTGCCAGCAGCTTTCTCTTCCCGGGACAGGGAGAGACCCAGTACTTC
cdr3_aa: CASSFLFPGQGETQYF
clone_size: NA
v_call: TRBV5-6
d_call: TRBD1
j_call: TRBJ2-5

cdr3_nt: TGTGCCAGCAGTGGGTTAAGGACAGGGTCAAACGAGCAGTACTTC
cdr3_aa: CASSGLRTGSNEQYF
clone_size: NA
v_call: TRBV2
d_call: TRBD1
j_call: TRBJ2-7

cdr3_nt: TGTGCCAGCAGTGCCTTCCCACAGGGCCTCGGTGACGAGCAGTACTTC
cdr3_aa: CASSAFPQGLGDEQYF
clone_size: NA
v_call: TRBV2
d_call: NA
j_call: TRBJ2-7

cdr3_nt: TGTGCCAGCAGTGAATTGGGGGGATCCTACAATGAGCAGTTCTTC
cdr3_aa: CASSELGGSYNEQFF
clone_size: NA
v_call: TRBV25-1
d_call: NA
j_call: TRBJ2-1

cdr3_nt: TGTGCCAGCTCTCACGCGGCGGGGAGCGACGGCTACACCTTC
cdr3_aa: CASSHAAGSDGYTF
clone_size: once
v_call: TRBV18
d_call: NA
j_call: TRBJ1-2

cdr3_nt: TGTGCCAGCAGTTACAGGGTAGATACTGAAGCTTTCTTT
cdr3_aa: CASSYRVDTEAFF
clone_size: NA
v_call: TRBV6-5
d_call: NA
j_call: TRBJ1-1

cdr3_nt: TGTGCCAGCAGTTACTCCCCCAGTATGAACACTGAAGCTTTCTTT
cdr3_aa: CASSYSPSMNTEAFF
clone_size: NA
v_call: TRBV6-5
d_call: NA
j_call: TRBJ1-1

cdr3_nt: TGTGCCAGCAGCTTAGCAAGCGGGACCACAGATACGCAGTATTTT
cdr3_aa: CASSLASGTTDTQYF
clone_size: NA
v_call: TRBV7-9
d_call: TRBD2
j_call: TRBJ2-3

cdr3_nt: TGTGCCAGCAGCTTACCCGAGGGGCCCGCTTTCTTT
cdr3_aa: CASSLPEGPAFF
clone_size: NA
v_call: TRBV5-6
d_call: NA
j_call: TRBJ1-1

cdr3_nt: TGTGCCAGCAGCAAGACAGGCAGACCGTACGAGCAGTACTTC
cdr3_aa: CASSKTGRPYEQYF
clone_size: NA
v_call: TRBV5-6
d_call: NA
j_call: TRBJ2-7

cdr3_nt: TGTGCCAGCAGCCTCCAGGGATTTTCCTACAATGAGCAGTTCTTC
cdr3_aa: CASSLQGFSYNEQFF
clone_size: NA
v_call: TRBV5-4
d_call: NA
j_call: TRBJ2-1

cdr3_nt: TGCAGCGCAGGGACCAACGACGGTTCACCCCTCCACTTT
cdr3_aa: CSAGTNDGSPLHF
clone_size: NA
v_call: TRBV29-1
d_call: NA
j_call: TRBJ1-6

cdr3_nt: TGTGCCAGTAGTATCCGGACCACGGGACTAAAAGCAGATACGCAGTATTTT
cdr3_aa: CASSIRTTGLKADTQYF
clone_size: NA
v_call: TRBV19
d_call: TRBD2
j_call: TRBJ2-3

cdr3_nt: TGCGCCAGCAGCTTTTTAACAGGGGGCTGGACCGGGGAGCTGTTTTTT
cdr3_aa: CASSFLTGGWTGELFF
clone_size: NA
v_call: TRBV5-1
d_call: TRBD1
j_call: TRBJ2-2

cdr3_nt: TGTGCCAGCAGTTTACACAGAAACTATGGCTACACCTTC
cdr3_aa: CASSLHRNYGYTF
clone_size: NA
v_call: TRBV27
d_call: NA
j_call: TRBJ1-2

cdr3_nt: TGTGCCAGCAGTATGGGTTACGAGCAGTACTTC
cdr3_aa: CASSMGYEQYF
clone_size: NA
v_call: TRBV2
d_call: NA
j_call: TRBJ2-7

cdr3_nt: TGCGCCAGCAGCCAAGAGGGACAGGGATCCGGGGGCACCATATATTTT
cdr3_aa: CASSQEGQGSGGTIYF
clone_size: NA
v_call: TRBV4-1
d_call: TRBD1
j_call: TRBJ1-3

cdr3_nt: TGTGCCAGCAGTGGAAGTAGCCGGGACACCGAACCCTTTGCCTACGAGCAGTACTTC
cdr3_aa: CASSGSSRDTEPFAYEQYF
clone_size: NA
v_call: TRBV6-1
d_call: NA
j_call: TRBJ2-7

cdr3_nt: TGTGCCAGCAGTGCCTCCGGGACAGGTCCCCTCTGGATAGGAAACACCATATATTTT
cdr3_aa: CASSASGTGPLWIGNTIYF
clone_size: once
v_call: TRBV6-1
d_call: TRBD1
j_call: TRBJ1-3

cdr3_nt: TGTGCCTGGAGTACTCAGGGCTCAACTGAGCAGTTCTTC
cdr3_aa: CAWSTQGSTEQFF
clone_size: NA
v_call: TRBV30
d_call: NA
j_call: TRBJ2-1

cdr3_nt: TGCGCCAGCAGCTTGGTCCGGGGGCGGACAGTCGACACTGAAGCTTTCTTT
cdr3_aa: CASSLVRGRTVDTEAFF
clone_size: NA
v_call: TRBV5-1
d_call: NA
j_call: TRBJ1-1

cdr3_nt: TGCGCCAGCTCCCAAGCGACAGCGGGCAATGAGCAGTTCTTC
cdr3_aa: CASSQATAGNEQFF
clone_size: NA
v_call: TRBV5-1
d_call: NA
j_call: TRBJ2-1

cdr3_nt: TGTGCCAGCAGTGTAGACCAGGGAAGGCGCCAGCCCCAGCATTTT
cdr3_aa: CASSVDQGRRQPQHF
clone_size: NA
v_call: TRBV2
d_call: NA
j_call: TRBJ1-5

cdr3_nt: TGTGCCAGCAGCGACAGGGTATATGGCTACACCTTC
cdr3_aa: CASSDRVYGYTF
clone_size: NA
v_call: TRBV6-5
d_call: TRBD1
j_call: TRBJ1-2

cdr3_nt: TGTGCCAGCAGCTTGGGGGAAGGGGATACGCAGTATTTT
cdr3_aa: CASSLGEGDTQYF
clone_size: NA
v_call: TRBV5-4
d_call: NA
j_call: TRBJ2-3

cdr3_nt: TGTGCCAGCAGTTATTCGTCCCTATACAATGAGCAGTTCTTC
cdr3_aa: CASSYSSLYNEQFF
clone_size: once
v_call: TRBV6-6
d_call: NA
j_call: TRBJ2-1

cdr3_nt: TGTGCCAGCAGCTTGCGAGGGAGCCAAGAGACCCAGTACTTC
cdr3_aa: CASSLRGSQETQYF
clone_size: NA
v_call: TRBV5-4
d_call: NA
j_call: TRBJ2-5

cdr3_nt: TGCGCCAGCAGCTTGCTGGACGACTATGGCTACACCTTC
cdr3_aa: CASSLLDDYGYTF
clone_size: NA
v_call: TRBV5-1
d_call: NA
j_call: TRBJ1-2

cdr3_nt: TGTGCCAGCAGTTCATACCCGACCGGGACAGGGGCCTCAGAGACCCAGTACTTC
cdr3_aa: CASSSYPTGTGASETQYF
clone_size: NA
v_call: TRBV27
d_call: TRBD1
j_call: TRBJ2-5

cdr3_nt: TGTGCCAGCAGCCGCACCGCTTCGGCAACGAATGAGCAGTTCTTC
cdr3_aa: CASSRTASATNEQFF
clone_size: NA
v_call: TRBV27
d_call: NA
j_call: TRBJ2-1

cdr3_nt: TGTGCCAGTGCCAAAGGGATCCCTGGAAACACCATATATTTT
cdr3_aa: CASAKGIPGNTIYF
clone_size: few
v_call: TRBV19
d_call: NA
j_call: TRBJ1-3

cdr3_nt: TGTGCCAGCAGCTTAGGGACTAGCGGGGCAGGCGAGCAGTACTTC
cdr3_aa: CASSLGTSGAGEQYF
clone_size: once
v_call: TRBV11-3
d_call: TRBD2
j_call: TRBJ2-7

cdr3_nt: TGCGCCAGCAGCGCGGACAGGGGGAACACTGAAGCTTTCTTT
cdr3_aa: CASSADRGNTEAFF
clone_size: once
v_call: TRBV5-1
d_call: TRBD1
j_call: TRBJ1-1

cdr3_nt: TGTGCCATCAGGGACATAGGCACAGATACGCAGTATTTT
cdr3_aa: CAIRDIGTDTQYF
clone_size: NA
v_call: TRBV10-3
d_call: NA
j_call: TRBJ2-3

cdr3_nt: TGTGCCTGGCCTGGACTAGCGGGGTCCTACGAGCAGTACTTC
cdr3_aa: CAWPGLAGSYEQYF
clone_size: NA
v_call: TRBV30
d_call: TRBD2
j_call: TRBJ2-7

cdr3_nt: TGTGCCAGCAGCGCAACAGGGTGGAACACTGAAGCTTTCTTT
cdr3_aa: CASSATGWNTEAFF
clone_size: NA
v_call: TRBV2
d_call: NA
j_call: TRBJ1-1

cdr3_nt: TGTGCCAGCAGTGCGGGCAGGGGGATTGGTGTGGACTACACCTTC
cdr3_aa: CASSAGRGIGVDYTF
clone_size: NA
v_call: TRBV2
d_call: TRBD1
j_call: TRBJ1-2

cdr3_nt: TGCGCCAGCAGCCAAGACGGGGTTTGGCACGGGGAGCTGTTTTTT
cdr3_aa: CASSQDGVWHGELFF
clone_size: NA
v_call: TRBV4-1
d_call: NA
j_call: TRBJ2-2

cdr3_nt: TGTGCCAGCAGCAAAGTATTAAGCTCCTATAATTCACCCCTCCACTTT
cdr3_aa: CASSKVLSSYNSPLHF
clone_size: NA
v_call: TRBV21-1
d_call: NA
j_call: TRBJ1-6

cdr3_nt: TGTGCCAGCAGCTTCGAGGGGTTTCAGGCTGGCGTTCATTCACCCCTCCACTTT
cdr3_aa: CASSFEGFQAGVHSPLHF
clone_size: NA
v_call: TRBV11-2
d_call: NA
j_call: TRBJ1-6

cdr3_nt: TGTGCCAGCAGTGAAACTACAGCCTTCTATGGCTACACCTTC
cdr3_aa: CASSETTAFYGYTF
clone_size: NA
v_call: TRBV6-1
d_call: NA
j_call: TRBJ1-2

cdr3_nt: TGTGCCAGCAGCCAAAGTTTCGTCGGCCAAGAGACCCAGTACTTC
cdr3_aa: CASSQSFVGQETQYF
clone_size: NA
v_call: TRBV4-2
d_call: NA
j_call: TRBJ2-5

cdr3_nt: TGTGCCAGTAGTATCTGGACAGCTAACTATGGCTACACCTTC
cdr3_aa: CASSIWTANYGYTF
clone_size: NA
v_call: TRBV19
d_call: NA
j_call: TRBJ1-2

cdr3_nt: TGTGCCAGCAGCTTAGAGATGGGGGCTGACACCATATATTTT
cdr3_aa: CASSLEMGADTIYF
clone_size: NA
v_call: TRBV7-7
d_call: NA
j_call: TRBJ1-3

cdr3_nt: TGTGCCAGCGCTAGCACAGATACGCAGTATTTT
cdr3_aa: CASASTDTQYF
clone_size: NA
v_call: TRBV9
d_call: NA
j_call: TRBJ2-3